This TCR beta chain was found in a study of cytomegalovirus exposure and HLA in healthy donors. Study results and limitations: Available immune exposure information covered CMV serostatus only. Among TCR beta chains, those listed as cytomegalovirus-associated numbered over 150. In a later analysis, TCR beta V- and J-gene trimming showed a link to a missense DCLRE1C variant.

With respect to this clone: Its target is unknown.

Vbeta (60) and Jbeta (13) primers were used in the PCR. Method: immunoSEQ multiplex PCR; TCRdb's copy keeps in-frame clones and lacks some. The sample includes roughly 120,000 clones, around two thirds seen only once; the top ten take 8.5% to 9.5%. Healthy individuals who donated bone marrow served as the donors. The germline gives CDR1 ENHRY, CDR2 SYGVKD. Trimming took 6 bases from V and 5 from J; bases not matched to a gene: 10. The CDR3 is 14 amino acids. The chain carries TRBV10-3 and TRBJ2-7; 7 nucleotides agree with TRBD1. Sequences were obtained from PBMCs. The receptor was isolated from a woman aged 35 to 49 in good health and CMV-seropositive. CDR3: CAIRGQGESNEQYF. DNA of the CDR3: TGTGCCATCAGGGGGCAGGGGGAGTCGAACGAGCAGTACTTC.